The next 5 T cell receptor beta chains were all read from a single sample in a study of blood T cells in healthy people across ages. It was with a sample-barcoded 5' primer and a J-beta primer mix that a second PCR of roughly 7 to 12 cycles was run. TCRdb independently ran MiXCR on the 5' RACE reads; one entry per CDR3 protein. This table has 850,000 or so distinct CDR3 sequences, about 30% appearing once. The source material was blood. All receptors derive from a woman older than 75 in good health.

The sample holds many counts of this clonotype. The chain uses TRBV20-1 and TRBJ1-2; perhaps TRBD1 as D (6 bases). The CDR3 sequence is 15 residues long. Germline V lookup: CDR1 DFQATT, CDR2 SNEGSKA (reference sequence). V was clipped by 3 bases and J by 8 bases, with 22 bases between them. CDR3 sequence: CSASNTGMGKRGYTF. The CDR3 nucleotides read TGCAGTGCTAGTAACACAGGGATGGGAAAAAGGGGCTACACCTTC.

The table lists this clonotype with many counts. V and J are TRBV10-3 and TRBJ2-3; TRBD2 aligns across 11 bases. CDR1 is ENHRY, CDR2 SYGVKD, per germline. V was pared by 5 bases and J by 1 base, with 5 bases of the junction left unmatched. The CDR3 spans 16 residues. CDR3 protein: CAISQELAGGTDTQYF. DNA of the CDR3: TGTGCCATCAGTCAAGAACTAGCGGGGGGCACAGATACGCAGTATTTT.

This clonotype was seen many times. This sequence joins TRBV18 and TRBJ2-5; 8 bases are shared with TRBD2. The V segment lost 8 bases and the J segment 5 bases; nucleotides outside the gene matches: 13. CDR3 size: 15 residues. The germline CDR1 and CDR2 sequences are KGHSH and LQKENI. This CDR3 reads CASATGLGEMETQYF. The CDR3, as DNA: TGTGCCAGCGCAACGGGACTAGGAGAAATGGAGACCCAGTACTTC.

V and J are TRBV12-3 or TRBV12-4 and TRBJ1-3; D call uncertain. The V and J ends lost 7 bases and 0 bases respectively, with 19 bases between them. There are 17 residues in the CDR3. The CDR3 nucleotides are TGTGCCAGCACTCCGCGGCCGCTGACCATCTCTGGAAACACCATATATTTT. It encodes CASTPRPLTISGNTIYF.

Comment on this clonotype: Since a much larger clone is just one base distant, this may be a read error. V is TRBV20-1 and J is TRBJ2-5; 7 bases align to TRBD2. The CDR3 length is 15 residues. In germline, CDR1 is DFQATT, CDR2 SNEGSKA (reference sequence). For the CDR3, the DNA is TGCAGTGCCCCGCCAGCGGGGCTGAGCCAAGAGACCAAGTACTTC. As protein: CSAPPAGLSQETKYF.